This T cell receptor beta chain appears in the sequencing data of a study of blood T cell repertoires in COVID-19. Study summary: Samples representing acute and convalescent COVID-19 were sourced from the United States, Italy and Spain. PBMCs, B-cell-depleted T cells, or T cells provided the cDNA or gDNA that made up the material.

TCRdb keeps only in-frame clones here, not all; method: immunoSEQ multiplex PCR. The sample lists 370,000 or so clones, around 87% occurring once. V lost 0 bases, J lost 4 bases, and 12 bases lay in between. In germline, CDR1 is MGHRA, CDR2 YSYEKL. This CDR3 contains 15 residues. Ages ranged from about 18 to 89 years, with residence in about 24 US areas. Before being deemed recovered, Cohort 3 donors had two negative PCRs, clearance, or symptom resolution. Sequencing was done on a sample of PBMCs or T cells enriched from blood (not recorded which). The clonotype was recovered from a man aged 30 to 39 who had recovered from COVID-19. The gene calls are TRBV4-1 and TRBJ1-1; the D gene is possibly TRBD1 (5 bases). CDR3 bases: TGCGCCAGCAGCCAAGAGAAGACGGGACTCACTGAAGCTTTCTTT. Translated: CASSQEKTGLTEAFF.